At least ten counts were recorded for the clone carrying this TCR beta chain. Together with a sample-barcoded 5' primer, a J-beta primer mix was included in a second PCR lasting about 7 to 12 cycles. TCRdb processed the 5' RACE reads anew with MiXCR; each CDR3 protein has one entry. The sample has more than 650,000 distinct CDR3 sequences, about a fifth seen once; the top ten hold roughly 22%. CDR1 and CDR2 from the germline V gene are MDHEN and SYDVKM. V was pared by 2 bases and J by 4 bases, with 4 bases between. The CDR3 runs to 12 residues. This sample is part of a study of blood T cells in healthy people across ages.

Specimen: blood. The receptor's source is a man in his 70s in good health. The chain recombines TRBV28 with TRBJ2-3; the D is unclear. CDR3 sequence: CASSLESDTQYF. The CDR3 nucleotides read TGTGCCAGCAGTTTAGAGTCAGATACGCAGTATTTT. Full variable domain (rest looked up from reference TRBV28 and TRBJ2-3): DVKVTQSSRYLVKRTGEKVFLECVQDMDHENMFWYRQDPGLGLRLIYFSYDVKMKEKGDIPEGYSVSREKKERFSLILESASTNQTSMYLCASSLESDTQYFGPGTRLTVL.